These 9 T cell receptor beta chains came from one sample sequenced in a study of blood T cell repertoires in COVID-19. Using immunoSEQ multiplex PCR, the repertoire was profiled, and TCRdb retains in-frame clones only, with some absent. Here the sample spans 300,000 to 400,000 clones, about 90% being singletons. The specimen was peripheral blood. Receptors were obtained from a woman between 18 and 29 years old who had recovered from COVID-19.

J is TRBJ1-5 and V is TRBV7-9, with D perhaps matching TRBD1 (6 bases). CDR1 SEHNR and CDR2 FQNEAQ come from the germline V gene (reference sequence). V was trimmed by 5 bases and J by 2 bases, leaving 10 bases between them. The CDR3 has 14 residues. The chain's CDR3 is CASSTGQRNQPQHF. CDR3 coding DNA: TGTGCCAGCAGCACCGGACAGCGCAATCAGCCCCAGCATTTT.

This clone was seen a handful of times. The rearrangement uses TRBV19 and TRBJ1-2; 8 bases map to TRBD1. Unmatched junction bases numbered 10, after V lost 5 bases and J lost 8 bases. Looked up from germline, CDR1 is LNHDA and CDR2 is SQIVND (reference sequence). The CDR3 sequence is 14 residues long. The CDR3 sequence: CASSVLTGAYGYTF. The CDR3 coding sequence is TGTGCCAGTAGTGTCCTGACAGGGGCCTACGGCTACACCTTC.

The chain links TRBV14 to TRBJ1-1, with D tentatively TRBD1 (5 bases). This CDR3 comprises 15 residues. CDR1 SGHDN and CDR2 FVKESK come from the germline V gene. Trimming cost V 2 bases and J 2 bases, with 12 bases left between them. The DNA of the CDR3 is TGTGCCAGCAGCCAATGGGGGGTAAGAAACACTGAAGCTTTCTTT. It is translated as CASSQWGVRNTEAFF. Filled out from reference TRBV14 and TRBJ1-1, the complete variable domain reads EAGVTQFPSHSVIEKGQTVTLRCDPISGHDNLYWYRRVMGKEIKFLLHFVKESKQDESGMPNNRFLAERTGGTYSTLKVQPAELEDSGVYFCASSQWGVRNTEAFFGQGTRLTVV.

This chain connects TRBV4-1 to TRBJ2-2; possible D gene TRBD2, 6 bases. V lost 0 bases and J lost 5, with 10 bases in between. This CDR3 has 15 amino acids. Germline V gene sequence: CDR1 MGHRA, CDR2 YSYEKL. The CDR3 coding sequence is TGCGCCAGCAGCCAAGAGGGGGGTGTGACCGGGGAGCTGTTTTTT. This codes for CASSQEGGVTGELFF.

V usage is TRBV25-1 and J usage is TRBJ1-4; D might be TRBD1 (6 bases). CDR1 and CDR2 from the germline V gene are MGHDK and SYGVNS. Trimming cost V 6 bases and J 8 bases, with 16 bases left between them. The CDR3 is 14 amino acids. The CDR3 DNA is TGTGCCAGCAGGGGGTTTGGGGGCAAGGAAAAACTGTTTTTT. Its protein is CASRGFGGKEKLFF.

The V gene is TRBV7-2, the J gene TRBJ2-5; 9 positions agree with TRBD2. The germline V gene has CDR1 SGHTA and CDR2 FQGNSA. The V segment lost 5 bases and the J segment 5 bases; nucleotides outside the gene matches: 9. The CDR3 totals 15 residues. The DNA for the CDR3 is TGTGCCAGCAGCACACTAGCGGGTCTCATGGAGACCCAGTACTTC. This sequence encodes CASSTLAGLMETQYF.

The chain is built from TRBV6-2 or TRBV6-3 and TRBJ2-1, with 10 bases matching TRBD2. CDR1 is MNHEY and CDR2 is SVGEGT in the germline V gene. V was clipped by 4 bases and J by 8 bases; unmatched bases: 8. The CDR3 loop spans 15 amino acids. The CDR3 coding sequence is TGTGCCAGCAGTTTTAGTAGCGGGAGGCGTGATGAGCAGTTCTTC. Its translation: CASSFSSGRRDEQFF.

The chain couples TRBV5-6 to TRBJ1-2; TRBD1 matches 7 bases. From germline, CDR1 is SGHDT and CDR2 YYEEEE. The CDR3 spans 14 residues. Germline trimming cut 0 bases from V and 5 bases from J; bases unmatched to any gene: 4. The CDR3 protein is CASSLAGQSYGYTF. CDR3 sequence (DNA): TGTGCCAGCAGCTTGGCGGGACAGTCGTATGGCTACACCTTC.

This chain uses TRBV20-1 with TRBJ2-1, with a possible D match to TRBD2 (6 bases). Between the trimmed V and J ends, which lost 5 bases and 6 bases, there was a span of 8 bases. The CDR3 has 11 amino acids. CDR1 and CDR2 from the germline V gene are DFQATT and SNEGSKA (reference sequence). The CDR3 loop is CSARRANEQFF. CDR3 DNA: TGCAGTGCTCGGAGGGCCAATGAGCAGTTCTTC.